The 30 T cell receptor beta chains listed next were all sequenced from one sample in a study of CD8+CD57+ T cells in acquired aplastic anemia. Sequencing was done on patients that had shown CD8+CD57+ cell expansion by flow cytometry. TCR beta VDJ combinations and CDR3 sequences were profiled from genomic DNA. TCRdb reanalysed the reads using MiXCR and keeps one entry per CDR3 protein. This sample has over 150,000 distinct CDR3 sequences, with 55% to 65% found just once. Sequenced sample: sorted CD4+, CD8+, or CD8+CD57+ T cells (not recorded which) from PBMCs. These receptors originate from a human donor with aplastic anemia.

This sequence joins TRBV14 and TRBJ1-1; D remains ambiguous. The CDR3 extends over 13 amino acids. Between the trimmed V and J ends, which lost 7 bases and 7 bases, there was a span of 16 bases. From germline, CDR1 is SGHDN and CDR2 FVKESK. The CDR3 sequence is CASTLIAYGEAFF. CDR3 bases: TGTGCCAGCACACTAATAGCCTACGGTGAAGCTTTCTTT.

Comments on this clonotype: It may be a read error: a sequence one base away is much more abundant. The gene calls are TRBV5-1 and TRBJ1-3; 9 nucleotides match TRBD1. Per germline, CDR1 SGHRS and CDR2 YFSETQ. This CDR3 comprises 17 residues. CDR3 bases: TGCGCCAGCAGCTTAAACCCGGACAGGGGACCTGGAAACGCCATATATTTT. It is translated as CASSLNPDRGPGNAIYF.

This clonotype was recorded only once. The rearrangement joins TRBV7-9 to TRBJ2-7; D tentatively fits TRBD1 or TRBD2 (5 bases each). The CDR3 contains 11 residues. Germline values: CDR1 SEHNR, CDR2 FQNEAQ (reference sequence). The germline V and J ends were trimmed by 11 bases and 0 bases, with 8 bases remaining between them. CDR3 DNA sequence: TGTGCCTGGGGGAGCTCCTACGAGCAGTACTTC. Amino acids: CAWGSSYEQYF. The variable domain in full, completed from reference TRBV7-9 and TRBJ2-7, reads DTGVSQNPRHKITKRGQNVTFRCDPISEHNRLYWYRQTLGQGPEFLTYFQNEAQLEKSRLLSDRFSAERPKGSFSTLEIQRTEQGDSAMYLCAWGSSYEQYFGPGTRLTVT.

The chain uses TRBV15 and TRBJ2-3; the D gene could be TRBD1 or TRBD2 (7 bases each). The CDR3 totals 13 residues. Between the trimmed V and J ends, which lost 8 bases and 0 bases, there was a span of 9 bases. Germline V gene lookup returns CDR1 LNHNV and CDR2 YYDKDF (reference sequence). The CDR3 loop is CATQGGSTDTQYF. The CDR3 nucleotides read TGTGCCACCCAGGGGGGGAGCACAGATACGCAGTATTTT.

V gene TRBV7-2 combines with J gene TRBJ1-2; D call uncertain. The germline CDR1 and CDR2 sequences are SGHTA and FQGNSA. Trimming stripped 5 bases from V and 6 bases from J, with 19 bases between. CDR3 length equals 15 residues. The CDR3, as DNA: TGTGCCAGCAGCCCCCGTGAGGGAGCCCGGAATGGCTACACCTTC. This translates into CASSPREGARNGYTF. Complete variable domain (other parts from reference TRBV7-2 and TRBJ1-2): GAGVSQSPSNKVTEKGKDVELRCDPISGHTALYWYRQSLGQGLEFLIYFQGNSAPDKSGLPSDRFSAERTGGSVSTLTIQRTQQEDSAVYLCASSPREGARNGYTFGSGTRLTVV.

To note about this clonotype: An end of the junction does not agree with germline; a read error may underlie this. This chain links TRBV10-3 with TRBJ2-1; 9 positions agree with TRBD1. This CDR3 spans 15 amino acids. In germline, CDR1 is ENHRY, CDR2 SYGVKD. The CDR3 nucleotides are TGTGCCATCAATGAGGGACAGGGTAGAGTAGGTGAGCAGTTCTTC. It is translated as CAINEGQGRVGEQFF.

V gene TRBV2 combines with J gene TRBJ1-2, with D uncertain. Germline V gives CDR1 SNHLY, CDR2 FYNNEI. The germline V and J ends were trimmed by 4 bases and 5 bases, with 8 bases remaining between them. The CDR3 spans 12 residues. This chain's CDR3 is CASSVREYGYTF. DNA of the CDR3: TGTGCCAGCAGTGTCCGGGAGTATGGCTACACCTTC.

This chain connects TRBV7-9 to TRBJ2-2; TRBD2 aligns across 7 bases. Per germline, CDR1 SEHNR and CDR2 FQNEAQ (reference sequence). The CDR3 has 15 amino acids. V was pared by 3 bases and J by 6 bases, with 7 bases of the junction left unmatched. The CDR3 DNA follows: TGTGCCAGCAGCTTGGCACTAGCGAATCCCGGGGAGCTGTTTTTT. This codes for CASSLALANPGELFF.

This clonotype was counted many times. The chain carries TRBV19 and TRBJ1-1; D ambiguous. Trimming stripped 3 bases from V and 5 bases from J, with 13 bases between. The CDR3 spans 14 residues. Germline V gives CDR1 LNHDA, CDR2 SQIVND (reference sequence). CDR3 region: CASSIGGIGTEAFF. The CDR3, as DNA: TGTGCCAGTAGTATTGGAGGGATTGGGACTGAAGCTTTCTTT.

This clonotype was observed many times. This sequence joins TRBV2 and TRBJ2-4; TRBD1 matches 9 bases. V lost 4 bases, J lost 4 bases, and 2 bases stayed unmatched. Germline assignment: CDR1 SNHLY and CDR2 FYNNEI. The CDR3 runs 14 residues. CDR3 in amino acids: CASSGDREKNIQYF. In DNA form, the CDR3 reads TGTGCCAGCAGTGGGGACAGGGAGAAAAACATTCAGTACTTC.

V is TRBV9 and J is TRBJ1-5; D remains ambiguous. This CDR3 is 13 amino acids long. Trimming stripped 3 bases from V and 2 bases from J, with 6 bases between. CDR1 and CDR2 (germline): SGDLS, YYNGEE. The CDR3 DNA follows: TGTGCCAGCAGCGAGGAAGGCAATCAGCCCCAGCATTTT. Translated, it gives CASSEEGNQPQHF.

This clonotype was seen many times. The rearrangement joins TRBV27 to TRBJ1-6; D remains ambiguous. Trimming stripped 4 bases from V and 10 bases from J, with 17 bases between. Germline V gene sequence: CDR1 MNHEY, CDR2 SMNVEV (reference sequence). The CDR3 extends over 15 amino acids. CDR3 residues: CASSYTWGDGSPLHF. In DNA, the CDR3 is TGTGCCAGCAGTTACACGTGGGGTGACGGATCACCCCTCCACTTT.

This clonotype was seen a few times. The chain uses TRBV7-9 and TRBJ2-7, with D possibly matching TRBD2 (5 bases). Trimming stripped 3 bases from V and 5 bases from J, with 23 bases between. Germline CDR1 and CDR2: SEHNR and FQNEAQ (reference sequence). This CDR3 has 17 amino acids. CDR3 bases: TGTGCCAGCAGCTTGTCTGGAATCTTGTCCGGGAACCACGAGCAGTACTTC. It yields the protein CASSLSGILSGNHEQYF.

The chain links TRBV9 to TRBJ1-1, with 7 positions matching TRBD1. Germline CDR1 SGDLS, CDR2 YYNGEE. The CDR3 runs 15 residues. With V trimmed by 4 bases and J by 7 bases, 13 bases remained unmatched. CDR3 amino acids: CASSPRLLTGVEAFF. CDR3 bases: TGTGCCAGCAGCCCCCGTTTACTCACAGGGGTTGAAGCTTTCTTT.

The table lists this clonotype with many counts. The J gene is TRBJ2-7, the V gene TRBV29-1; 12 bases fit TRBD1. The CDR3 runs 14 residues. Germline V gene lookup returns CDR1 SQVTM and CDR2 ANQGSEA. V dropped 3 bases and J dropped 6; count of bases not matched to a gene: 6. DNA of the CDR3: TGCAGCGTTGATAAGGGACAGGGGGCAGGCGAGCAGTACTTC. The encoded protein is CSVDKGQGAGEQYF.

This clonotype was found a few times. At one boundary the junction diverges from the germline segment, which might be a read error. The rearrangement links TRBV5-5 to TRBJ2-7; no reliable D call. The CDR3 covers 15 residues. The germline V gene encodes CDR1 SGHKS and CDR2 YYEKEE (reference sequence). In DNA, the CDR3 is TGCGCCAGCAGCTTGTGGACGGGTGGGTCCTACGAGCAGTACTTC. It yields the protein CASSLWTGGSYEQYF.

CDR3 DNA: TGTGCCAGCATTTTAGACAGGGCGGGCGCGCGAACCTACGAGCAGTACTTC. It translates to CASILDRAGARTYEQYF. This chain joins TRBV6-5 and TRBJ2-7, with 7 positions matching TRBD1. After removal of 7 bases from V and 2 bases from J, the junction contained 17 bases not matched to a gene. Germline-derived CDR1 and CDR2 are MNHEY and SVGAGI. This CDR3 region has 17 residues.

This clonotype is a singleton in its sample. This chain connects TRBV10-3 to TRBJ2-7; D may match TRBD1 or TRBD2 (6 bases each). Germline V gene lookup returns CDR1 ENHRY and CDR2 SYGVKD. The V end lost 11 bases, the J end lost 1 base, and 15 bases lay between the germline ends. CDR3 size: 13 residues. CDR3 protein: CAAGGGSSYEQYF. As DNA, the CDR3 is TGTGCCGCAGGAGGGGGATCTTCCTACGAGCAGTACTTC.

This clonotype was observed at least ten times. The V call is TRBV6-1, the J call TRBJ2-2; TRBD2 matches at 12 bases. Germline trimming cut 4 bases from V and 6 bases from J; bases unmatched to any gene: 6. The germline V gene encodes CDR1 MNHNS and CDR2 SASEGT. The CDR3 is made up of 16 amino acids. In nucleotides, the CDR3 is TGTGCCAGCAGTGCTAACAGACTAGCGGGGGCCGGGGAGCTGTTTTTT. Its protein is CASSANRLAGAGELFF.

The chain joins TRBV7-2 to TRBJ1-1; D is ambiguous. Germline CDR1 SGHTA, CDR2 FQGNSA. There are 16 residues in the CDR3. V lost 1 base and J 5 bases, leaving 17 bases between the germline ends. CDR3 sequence: CASSLVAGTLATEAFF. CDR3 DNA: TGTGCCAGCAGCTTAGTAGCAGGTACCTTGGCGACTGAAGCTTTCTTT.

The chain carries TRBV7-2 and TRBJ1-5, with D hard to call. V was cut by 7 bases and J by 3 bases, with 19 bases left in between. This CDR3 is 16 amino acids long. Germline V lookup: CDR1 SGHTA, CDR2 FQGNSA. Here the CDR3 DNA reads TGTGCCAGCACCTCTAGCGGCAGGCACGACAATCAGCCCCAGCATTTT. Amino acids: CASTSSGRHDNQPQHF.

A note on this clonotype: One junction end does not reproduce the germline sequence, and a read error may be involved. V usage is TRBV7-7 and J usage is TRBJ2-5, with no clear D. CDR1 and CDR2 (germline): SSHAT, FNYEAQ (reference sequence). The CDR3 has 14 residues. CDR3 DNA: TGTGCTAGCAGCATGTCGACACGAGCGCTGACCCAGTACTTC. Protein sequence: CASSMSTRALTQYF.

The chain joins TRBV15 to TRBJ1-4; 8 bases fit TRBD1. CDR3 size: 15 residues. Germline V gene lookup returns CDR1 LNHNV and CDR2 YYDKDF (reference sequence). V shed 5 bases, J shed 2 bases, and the junction held 4 bases outside the gene matches. CDR3 amino acids: CATSPRTGTNEKLFF. As DNA, the CDR3 is TGTGCCACCAGCCCCCGGACAGGGACTAATGAAAAACTGTTTTTT.

This sequence joins TRBV7-3 and TRBJ2-1; TRBD2 is a possible D gene (6 bases). Trimming took off 6 bases at V and 0 bases at J, with 15 bases between the two ends. The CDR3 totals 16 residues. Germline V gene lookup returns CDR1 SGHTA and CDR2 FQGTGA. The CDR3 sequence: CASSQSLTSSYNEQFF. The CDR3 DNA follows: TGTGCCAGCAGTCAATCCCTGACTAGCTCCTACAATGAGCAGTTCTTC.

This clonotype was seen a single time. Because the CDR3's place on the DNA is in doubt, the DNA is left out and the CDR3 is given as listed by TCRdb. V usage is TRBV11-1 and J usage is TRBJ2-3. The germline V gene encodes CDR1 SGHAT and CDR2 FQDESV (reference sequence). The CDR3 spans 20 residues, counting both ends. The CDR3 sequence: CASSLAICSALGLAIDTQYF.

For this clonotype: An end of the junction differs from the germline gene, which may be a read error. The chain employs TRBV19 and TRBJ1-1; D call uncertain. Germline V gives CDR1 LNHDA, CDR2 SQIVND (reference sequence). The length of the CDR3 is 13 residues. CDR3 loop: CASNGMSNTEAFF. The CDR3 DNA sequence: TGTGCCAGTAATGGTATGTCGAACACTGAGGCTTTCTTT.

This rearrangement joins TRBV9 to TRBJ1-2; D unclear. Trimming shortened V by 4 bases and J by 3 bases, and 13 bases separated the two germline ends. This CDR3 contains 14 residues. CDR1 and CDR2 (germline): SGDLS, YYNGEE. As DNA, the CDR3 is TGTGCCAGCAGCCCGAGGACCCCTGACTATGGCTACACCTTC. This translates into CASSPRTPDYGYTF.

Many counts were recorded for this clonotype. The gene calls are TRBV5-4 and TRBJ2-3; TRBD2 agrees at 8 bases. This CDR3 comprises 16 residues. The V and J ends lost 0 bases and 2 bases, in that order; junction bases with no gene match: 5. Germline V gene sequence: CDR1 SGHNT, CDR2 YYREEE (reference sequence). CDR3 sequence reads: CASSLDTGGPTDTQYF. CDR3 coding DNA: TGTGCCAGCAGCTTGGATACGGGGGGGCCCACAGATACGCAGTATTTT. Together with reference TRBV5-4 and TRBJ2-3, the CDR3 gives the full variable domain: ETGVTQSPTHLIKTRGQQVTLRCSSQSGHNTVSWYQQALGQGPQFIFQYYREEENGRGNFPPRFSGLQFPNYSSELNVNALELDDSALYLCASSLDTGGPTDTQYFGPGTRLTVL.

This clonotype was seen only a few times. Mismatch with germline at one junction end may stem from a read error. The V call is TRBV6-5, the J call TRBJ1-1; D is undetermined. There are 13 residues in the CDR3. Germline loops: CDR1 MNHEY, CDR2 SVGAGI. The CDR3 here is CAGSYNWNTEAFF. The CDR3 DNA sequence: TGTGCCGGCAGTTATAATTGGAACACTGAAGCTTTCTTT.

The chain's CDR3 is CSARDRQGETQYF. The CDR3 coding sequence is TGCAGTGCTAGAGATCGACAGGGAGAGACCCAGTACTTC. The chain carries TRBV20-1 and TRBJ2-5; 7 bases are a match to TRBD1. V was clipped by 0 bases and J by 4 bases; unmatched bases: 2. The CDR3 consists of 13 residues. Germline V lookup: CDR1 DFQATT, CDR2 SNEGSKA (reference sequence).